The clone carrying this T cell receptor beta chain was picked up one time. The sample originates from a study of shared clonotypes between healthy human individuals. Sorted-subset replicate PCRs used roughly 180 ng DNA, 25,000 to 30,000 T cell genomes. Profiling relied on immunoSEQ multiplex PCR, and the TCRdb table lists in-frame clones only, not all of them. The data show around 2.3 million clones, with around 95% seen just once and roughly 0.13% held by the top ten. The CDR3 length is 16 residues. CDR1 is LNHDA, CDR2 SQIVND, per germline (reference sequence). The trim removed 6 bases at V and 2 bases at J, leaving 10 bases unmatched.

The rearrangement uses TRBV19 and TRBJ1-5; 7 bases fit TRBD1. The sequenced material came from naive CD4+ T cells sorted from blood. Subset meaning: CD45RA+ positively selected. The TCR comes from a young man in good health. The CDR3 loop is CASSRQGQGGNQPQHF. CDR3 sequence (DNA): TGTGCCAGTAGCCGACAGGGCCAAGGTGGCAATCAGCCCCAGCATTTT.